This is a list of T cell receptor beta chains from one sample in a study of STAT3 mutations in large granular lymphocyte leukemia. Profiled with immunoSEQ multiplex PCR; TCRdb holds only in-frame clones, not every one. This table has several thousand clones, about four fifths appearing once. Sequencing was performed on peripheral blood mononuclear cells. These receptor sequences come from a man aged 40-55 years with T-cell large granular lymphocyte leukemia. Some clones in this sample may be carry-over from other donors' samples. CDR3s include the opening cysteine and the closing phenylalanine or tryptophan. The order of the fields is V gene, J gene, clone size, D gene, CDR3 protein, CDR3 DNA. A D gene is named only where the DNA matches it firmly. Clone size is stated in some rows and not others, as once, few, many or a class when expanded.

v_call: TRBV2; j_call: TRBJ2-2; clone_size: NA; d_call: NA; cdr3_aa: CASSDQLGQGDTGELFF; cdr3_nt: TGTGCCAGCAGTGATCAGTTAGGGCAGGGTGACACCGGGGAGCTGTTTTTT
v_call: TRBV7-3; j_call: TRBJ2-7; clone_size: NA; d_call: TRBD1; cdr3_aa: CASSARQGTEQYF; cdr3_nt: TGTGCCAGCAGCGCGAGACAGGGGACGGAGCAGTACTTC
v_call: TRBV5-4; j_call: TRBJ2-7; clone_size: NA; d_call: TRBD1; cdr3_aa: CASSPDRGLREQYF; cdr3_nt: TGTGCCAGCAGCCCGGACAGGGGGCTTCGCGAGCAGTACTTC
v_call: TRBV18; j_call: TRBJ1-2; clone_size: NA; d_call: NA; cdr3_aa: CASSPQGAGEGYTF; cdr3_nt: TGTGCCAGCTCACCACAGGGCGCAGGGGAGGGCTACACCTTC
v_call: TRBV30; j_call: TRBJ2-3; clone_size: once; d_call: NA; cdr3_aa: CAWSVGTSGTDTQYF; cdr3_nt: TGTGCCTGGTCAGTTGGGACTTCAGGCACAGATACGCAGTATTTT
v_call: TRBV19; j_call: TRBJ2-7; clone_size: few; d_call: NA; cdr3_aa: CASSNGADSSYEQYF; cdr3_nt: TGTGCCAGTAGTAATGGTGCGGACAGTTCCTACGAGCAGTACTTC
v_call: TRBV7-9; j_call: TRBJ1-1; clone_size: NA; d_call: NA; cdr3_aa: CASSLVWGLGGAFF; cdr3_nt: TGTGCCAGCAGCTTAGTGTGGGGGCTTGGAGGAGCTTTCTTT
v_call: TRBV7-9; j_call: TRBJ1-2; clone_size: NA; d_call: NA; cdr3_aa: CASSPISSYGYTF; cdr3_nt: TGTGCCAGCAGCCCTATTTCTTCCTATGGCTACACCTTC
v_call: TRBV7-2; j_call: TRBJ1-4; clone_size: NA; d_call: NA; cdr3_aa: CASSPTKARGYEKLFF; cdr3_nt: TGTGCCAGCAGCCCGACTAAGGCAAGGGGTTACGAAAAACTGTTTTTT
v_call: TRBV30; j_call: TRBJ2-5; clone_size: NA; d_call: TRBD2; cdr3_aa: CAWTSGETQYF; cdr3_nt: TGTGCCTGGACTAGCGGAGAGACCCAGTACTTC
v_call: TRBV6-6; j_call: TRBJ2-7; clone_size: NA; d_call: NA; cdr3_aa: CASSYEGYEQYF; cdr3_nt: TGTGCCAGCAGTTACGAGGGCTACGAGCAGTACTTC
v_call: TRBV28; j_call: TRBJ2-3; clone_size: NA; d_call: NA; cdr3_aa: CASSFPGDMRRTDTQYF; cdr3_nt: TGTGCCAGCAGTTTCCCCGGGGATATGAGACGAACAGATACGCAGTATTTT
v_call: TRBV27; j_call: TRBJ1-5; clone_size: medium-sized; d_call: NA; cdr3_aa: CASSFGQNQPQHF; cdr3_nt: TGTGCCAGCAGTTTTGGACAGAATCAGCCCCAGCATTTT
v_call: TRBV5-1; j_call: TRBJ1-5; clone_size: NA; d_call: TRBD1; cdr3_aa: CASSLGDRDNQPQHF; cdr3_nt: TGCGCCAGCAGCTTGGGGGACAGGGACAATCAGCCCCAGCATTTT
v_call: TRBV29-1; j_call: TRBJ1-2; clone_size: few; d_call: NA; cdr3_aa: CSVEGDYGYTF; cdr3_nt: TGCAGCGTTGAAGGGGACTATGGCTACACCTTC
v_call: TRBV5-1; j_call: TRBJ2-3; clone_size: NA; d_call: NA; cdr3_aa: CATRALSTDTQYF; cdr3_nt: TGCGCCACTAGGGCACTTAGCACAGATACGCAGTATTTT